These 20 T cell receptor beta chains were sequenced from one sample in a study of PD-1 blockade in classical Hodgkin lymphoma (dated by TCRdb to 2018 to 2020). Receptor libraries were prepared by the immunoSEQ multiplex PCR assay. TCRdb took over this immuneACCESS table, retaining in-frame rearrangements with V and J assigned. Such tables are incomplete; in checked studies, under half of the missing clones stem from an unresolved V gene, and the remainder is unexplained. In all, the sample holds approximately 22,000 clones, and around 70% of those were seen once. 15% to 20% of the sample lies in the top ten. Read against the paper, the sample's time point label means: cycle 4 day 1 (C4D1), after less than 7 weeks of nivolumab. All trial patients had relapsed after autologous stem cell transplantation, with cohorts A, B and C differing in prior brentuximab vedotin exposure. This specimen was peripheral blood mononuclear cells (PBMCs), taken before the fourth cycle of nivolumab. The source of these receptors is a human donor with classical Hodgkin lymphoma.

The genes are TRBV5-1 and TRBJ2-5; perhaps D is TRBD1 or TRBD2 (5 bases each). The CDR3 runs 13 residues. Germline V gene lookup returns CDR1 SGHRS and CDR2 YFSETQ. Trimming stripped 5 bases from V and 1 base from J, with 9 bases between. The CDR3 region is CASRTGTQETQYF. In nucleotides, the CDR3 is TGCGCCAGCAGGACGGGGACCCAAGAGACCCAGTACTTC.

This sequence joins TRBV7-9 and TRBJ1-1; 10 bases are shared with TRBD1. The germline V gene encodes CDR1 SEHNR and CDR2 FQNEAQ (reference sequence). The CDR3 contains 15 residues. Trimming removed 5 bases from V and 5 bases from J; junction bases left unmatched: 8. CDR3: CASSDRTGGRTEAFF. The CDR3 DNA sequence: TGTGCCAGCAGCGATAGGACAGGGGGGAGGACTGAAGCTTTCTTT.

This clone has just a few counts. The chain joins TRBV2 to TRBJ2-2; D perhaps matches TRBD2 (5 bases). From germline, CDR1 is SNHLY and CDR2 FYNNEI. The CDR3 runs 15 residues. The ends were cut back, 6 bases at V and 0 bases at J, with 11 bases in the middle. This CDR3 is CASRELGANTGELFF. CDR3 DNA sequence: TGTGCCAGCAGAGAACTAGGCGCGAACACCGGGGAGCTGTTTTTT.

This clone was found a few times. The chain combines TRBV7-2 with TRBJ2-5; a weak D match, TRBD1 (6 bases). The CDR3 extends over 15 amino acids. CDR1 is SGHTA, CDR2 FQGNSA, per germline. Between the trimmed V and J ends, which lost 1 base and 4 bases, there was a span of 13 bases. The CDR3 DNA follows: TGTGCCAGCAGCTTAGTAGTCACAGGGAGAGAGACCCAGTACTTC. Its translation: CASSLVVTGRETQYF.

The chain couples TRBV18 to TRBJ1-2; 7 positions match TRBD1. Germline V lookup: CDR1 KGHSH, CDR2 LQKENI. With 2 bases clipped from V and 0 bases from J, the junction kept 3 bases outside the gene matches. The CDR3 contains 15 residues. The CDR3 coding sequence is TGTGCCAGCTCACCAGACAGGGCAGCTAACTATGGCTACACCTTC. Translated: CASSPDRAANYGYTF. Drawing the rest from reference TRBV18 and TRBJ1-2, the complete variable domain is NAGVMQNPRHLVRRRGQEARLRCSPMKGHSHVYWYRQLPEEGLKFMVYLQKENIIDESGMPKERFSAEFPKEGPSILRIQQVVRGDSAAYFCASSPDRAANYGYTFGSGTRLTVV.

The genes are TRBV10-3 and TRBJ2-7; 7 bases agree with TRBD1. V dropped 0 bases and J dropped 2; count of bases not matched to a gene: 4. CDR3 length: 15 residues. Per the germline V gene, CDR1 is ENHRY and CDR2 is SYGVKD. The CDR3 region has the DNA TGTGCCATCAGTGAGTCTGGGACAGCAACCTACGAGCAGTACTTC. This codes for CAISESGTATYEQYF.

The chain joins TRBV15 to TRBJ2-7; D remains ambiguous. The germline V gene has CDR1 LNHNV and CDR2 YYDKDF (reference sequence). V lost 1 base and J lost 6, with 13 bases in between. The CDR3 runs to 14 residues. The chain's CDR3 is CATSRAAGSPEQYF. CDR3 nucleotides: TGTGCCACCAGCAGAGCCGCCGGTAGTCCCGAGCAGTACTTC.

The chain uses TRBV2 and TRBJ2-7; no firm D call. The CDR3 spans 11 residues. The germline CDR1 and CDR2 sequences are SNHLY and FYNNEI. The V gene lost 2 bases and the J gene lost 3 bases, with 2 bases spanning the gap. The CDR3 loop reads CASSEFYEQYF. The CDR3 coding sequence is TGTGCCAGCAGTGAATTCTACGAGCAGTACTTC.

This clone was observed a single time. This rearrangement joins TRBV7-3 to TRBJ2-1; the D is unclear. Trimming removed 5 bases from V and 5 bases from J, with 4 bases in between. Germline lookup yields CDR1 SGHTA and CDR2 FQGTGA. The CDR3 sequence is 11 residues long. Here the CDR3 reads CASSKDNEQFF. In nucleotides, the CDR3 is TGTGCCAGCAGCAAAGACAATGAGCAGTTCTTC.

In DNA, the CDR3 is TGTGCCAGCAGTCAAACAGGGGGCGCGAAAGGCTACACCTTC. It translates to CASSQTGGAKGYTF. This chain connects TRBV6-5 to TRBJ1-2; 9 positions match TRBD1. Germline loops: CDR1 MNHEY, CDR2 SVGAGI. This CDR3 has 14 residues. V lost 5 bases and J lost 8; bases outside the gene matches: 9.

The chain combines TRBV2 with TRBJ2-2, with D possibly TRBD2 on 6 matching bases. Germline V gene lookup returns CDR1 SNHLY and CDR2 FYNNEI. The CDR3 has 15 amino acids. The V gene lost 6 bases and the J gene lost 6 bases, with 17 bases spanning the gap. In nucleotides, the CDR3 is TGTGCCAGCAGCTGGACTATACCAAGGGCCGGGGAGCTGTTTTTT. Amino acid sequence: CASSWTIPRAGELFF.

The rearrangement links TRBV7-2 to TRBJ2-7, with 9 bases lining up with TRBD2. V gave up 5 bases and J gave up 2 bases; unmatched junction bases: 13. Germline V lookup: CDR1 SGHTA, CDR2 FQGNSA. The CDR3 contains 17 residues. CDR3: CASSLHLIAGEAYEQYF. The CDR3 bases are TGTGCCAGCAGCCTCCATCTAATAGCGGGAGAGGCCTACGAGCAGTACTTC.

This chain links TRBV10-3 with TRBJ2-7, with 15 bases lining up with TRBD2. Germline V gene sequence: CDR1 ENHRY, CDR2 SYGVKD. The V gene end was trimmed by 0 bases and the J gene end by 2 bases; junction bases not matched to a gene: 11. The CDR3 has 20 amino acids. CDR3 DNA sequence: TGTGCCATCAGTGAGTCGCACGGACTAGCGGGGGGGCACAAGCCCTACGAGCAGTACTTC. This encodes CAISESHGLAGGHKPYEQYF.

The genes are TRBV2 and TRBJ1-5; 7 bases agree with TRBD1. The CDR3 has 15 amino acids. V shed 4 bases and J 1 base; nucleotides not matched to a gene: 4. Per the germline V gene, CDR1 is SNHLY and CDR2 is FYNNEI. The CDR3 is CASSVQQGSNQPQHF. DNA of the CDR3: TGTGCCAGCAGTGTTCAACAGGGGAGCAATCAGCCCCAGCATTTT.

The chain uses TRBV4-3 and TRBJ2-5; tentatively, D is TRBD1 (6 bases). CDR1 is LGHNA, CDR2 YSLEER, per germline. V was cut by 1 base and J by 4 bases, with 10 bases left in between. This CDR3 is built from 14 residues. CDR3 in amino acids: CASSQVGRGETQYF. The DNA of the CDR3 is TGCGCCAGCAGCCAAGTCGGCAGGGGAGAGACCCAGTACTTC.

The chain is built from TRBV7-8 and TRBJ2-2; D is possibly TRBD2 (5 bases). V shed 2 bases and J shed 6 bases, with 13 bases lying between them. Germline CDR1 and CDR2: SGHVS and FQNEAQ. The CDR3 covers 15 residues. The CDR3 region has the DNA TGTGCCAGCAGCTTATACTCTAGCTCCTCCGGGGAGCTGTTTTTT. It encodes CASSLYSSSSGELFF.

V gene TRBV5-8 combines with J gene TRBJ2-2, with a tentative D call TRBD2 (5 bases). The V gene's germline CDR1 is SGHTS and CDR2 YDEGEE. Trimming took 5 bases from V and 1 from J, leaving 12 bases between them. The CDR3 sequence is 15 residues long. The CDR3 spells CASRARGLNTGELFF. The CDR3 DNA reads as TGTGCCAGCAGAGCCCGGGGTTTGAACACCGGGGAGCTGTTTTTT.

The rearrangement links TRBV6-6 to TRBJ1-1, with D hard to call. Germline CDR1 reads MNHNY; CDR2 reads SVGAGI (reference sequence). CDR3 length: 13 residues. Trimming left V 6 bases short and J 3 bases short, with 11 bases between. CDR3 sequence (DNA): TGTGCCAGCAGGCATACAGTAGACACTGAAGCTTTCTTT. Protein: CASRHTVDTEAFF.

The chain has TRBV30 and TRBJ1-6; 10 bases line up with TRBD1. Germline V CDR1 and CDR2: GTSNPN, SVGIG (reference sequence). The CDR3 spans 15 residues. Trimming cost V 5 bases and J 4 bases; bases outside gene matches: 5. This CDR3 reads CAWADRGLYNSPLHF. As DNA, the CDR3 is TGTGCCTGGGCCGACAGGGGGCTTTATAATTCACCCCTCCACTTT.

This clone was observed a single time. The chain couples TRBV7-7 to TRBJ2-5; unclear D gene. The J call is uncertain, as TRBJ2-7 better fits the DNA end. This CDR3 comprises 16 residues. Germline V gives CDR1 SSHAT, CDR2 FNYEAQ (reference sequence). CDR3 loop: CASSLGTDQGIYEQYF. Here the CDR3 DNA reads TGTGCCAGCAGCTTAGGTACCGATCAAGGGATATACGAGCAGTACTTC.